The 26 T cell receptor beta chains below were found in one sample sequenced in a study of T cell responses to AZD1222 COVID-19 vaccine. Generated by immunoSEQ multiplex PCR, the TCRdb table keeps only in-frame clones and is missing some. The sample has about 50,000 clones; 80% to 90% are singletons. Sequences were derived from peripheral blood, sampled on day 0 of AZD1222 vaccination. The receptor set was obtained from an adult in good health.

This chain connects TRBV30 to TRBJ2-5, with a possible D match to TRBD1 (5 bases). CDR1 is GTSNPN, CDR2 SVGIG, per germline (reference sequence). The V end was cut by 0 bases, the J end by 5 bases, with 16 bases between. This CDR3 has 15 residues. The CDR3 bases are TGTGCCTGGAGTGTACAGTTAGGGGTTGGGGAGACCCAGTACTTC. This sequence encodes CAWSVQLGVGETQYF.

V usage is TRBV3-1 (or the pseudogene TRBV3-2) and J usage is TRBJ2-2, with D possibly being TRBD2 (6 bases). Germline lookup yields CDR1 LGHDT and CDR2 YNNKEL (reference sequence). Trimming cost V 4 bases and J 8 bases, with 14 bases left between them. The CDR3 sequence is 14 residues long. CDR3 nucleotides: TGTGCCAGCAGCCCTAGGACTGGGACTGGGGAGCTGTTTTTT. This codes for CASSPRTGTGELFF.

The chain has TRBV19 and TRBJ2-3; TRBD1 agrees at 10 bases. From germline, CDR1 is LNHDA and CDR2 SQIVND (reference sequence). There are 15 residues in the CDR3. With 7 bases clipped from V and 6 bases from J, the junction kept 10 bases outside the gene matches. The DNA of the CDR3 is TGTGCCAGTACCGACAGGGGGCCGGCAGAGGATACGCAGTATTTT. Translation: CASTDRGPAEDTQYF.

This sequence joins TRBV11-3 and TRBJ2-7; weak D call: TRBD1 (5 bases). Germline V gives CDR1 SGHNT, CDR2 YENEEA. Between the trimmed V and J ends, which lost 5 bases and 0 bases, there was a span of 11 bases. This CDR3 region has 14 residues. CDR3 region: CASSPRQSSYEQYF. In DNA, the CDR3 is TGTGCCAGCAGCCCCAGACAGAGCTCCTACGAGCAGTACTTC.

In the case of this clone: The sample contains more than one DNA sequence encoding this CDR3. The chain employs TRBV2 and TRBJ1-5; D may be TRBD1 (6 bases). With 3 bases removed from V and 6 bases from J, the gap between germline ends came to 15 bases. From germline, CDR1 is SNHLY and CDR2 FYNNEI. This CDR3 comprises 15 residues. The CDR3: CASSEARGAGQPQHF. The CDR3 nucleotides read TGTGCCAGCAGTGAGGCGAGGGGGGCGGGTCAGCCCCAGCATTTT.

The DNA of the CDR3 is TGTGCCAGCGGGGGGCGGGCGAACACTGAAGCTTTCTTT. The encoded protein is CASGGRANTEAFF. V gene TRBV6-5 combines with J gene TRBJ1-1; D possibly corresponds to TRBD1 (6 bases). Germline CDR1 is MNHEY and CDR2 is SVGAGI. V lost 8 bases and J lost 1, with 11 bases in between. CDR3 size: 13 residues.

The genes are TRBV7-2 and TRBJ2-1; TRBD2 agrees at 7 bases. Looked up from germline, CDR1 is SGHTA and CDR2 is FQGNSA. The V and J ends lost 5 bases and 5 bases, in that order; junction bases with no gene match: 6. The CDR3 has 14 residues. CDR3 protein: CASSPGLFNNEQFF. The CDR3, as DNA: TGTGCCAGCAGCCCGGGACTATTCAACAATGAGCAGTTCTTC.

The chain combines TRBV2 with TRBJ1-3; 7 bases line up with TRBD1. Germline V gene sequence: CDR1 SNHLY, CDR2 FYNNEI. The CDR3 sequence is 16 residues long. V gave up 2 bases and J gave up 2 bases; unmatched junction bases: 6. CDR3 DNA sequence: TGTGCCAGCAGTGAATTGAGGGGGCAAGCTGGAAACACCATATATTTT. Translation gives CASSELRGQAGNTIYF.

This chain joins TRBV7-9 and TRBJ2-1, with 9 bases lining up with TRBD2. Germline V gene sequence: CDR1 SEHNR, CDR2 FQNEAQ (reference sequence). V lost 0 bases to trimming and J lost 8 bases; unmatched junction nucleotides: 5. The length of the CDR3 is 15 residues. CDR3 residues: CASSLALREGYEQFF. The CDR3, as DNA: TGTGCCAGCAGCTTAGCGCTGCGGGAGGGTTATGAGCAGTTCTTC.

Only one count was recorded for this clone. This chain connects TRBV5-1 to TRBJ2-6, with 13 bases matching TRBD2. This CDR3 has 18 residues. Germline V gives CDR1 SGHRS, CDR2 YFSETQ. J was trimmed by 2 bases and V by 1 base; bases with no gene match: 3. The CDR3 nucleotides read TGCGCCAGCAGCTTGAGACTAGCGGGAGGAACTGGGGCCAACGTCCTGACTTTC. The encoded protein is CASSLRLAGGTGANVLTF.

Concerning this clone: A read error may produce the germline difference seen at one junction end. CDR3 protein: CSVQDRGSRNEQFF. The CDR3 coding sequence is TGCAGCGTTCAAGACAGGGGGTCACGCAATGAGCAGTTCTTC. This chain connects TRBV29-1 to TRBJ2-1; TRBD1 matches 9 bases. This CDR3 has 14 amino acids. CDR1 SQVTM and CDR2 ANQGSEA come from the germline V gene.

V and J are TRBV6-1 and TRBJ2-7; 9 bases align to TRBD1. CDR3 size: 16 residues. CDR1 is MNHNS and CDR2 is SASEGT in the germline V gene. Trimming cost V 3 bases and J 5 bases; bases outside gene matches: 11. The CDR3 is CASSDRPGTGSHEQYF. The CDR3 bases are TGTGCCAGCAGTGACCGTCCCGGGACAGGGTCCCACGAGCAGTACTTC.

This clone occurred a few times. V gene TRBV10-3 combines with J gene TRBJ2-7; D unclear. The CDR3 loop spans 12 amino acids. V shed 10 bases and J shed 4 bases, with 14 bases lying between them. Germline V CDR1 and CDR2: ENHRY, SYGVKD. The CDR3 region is CATRMDQYEQYF. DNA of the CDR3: TGTGCCACCCGGATGGATCAGTACGAGCAGTACTTC.

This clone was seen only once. CDR3 region: CATGREAQDTQYF. The DNA of the CDR3 is TGTGCCACGGGGCGGGAGGCGCAAGATACGCAGTATTTT. The rearrangement uses TRBV2 and TRBJ2-3; 8 bases map to TRBD2. Germline-derived CDR1 and CDR2 are SNHLY and FYNNEI. The CDR3 contains 13 residues. Losses at the gene ends were 10 bases for V and 5 bases for J; bases not matched to a gene: 8.

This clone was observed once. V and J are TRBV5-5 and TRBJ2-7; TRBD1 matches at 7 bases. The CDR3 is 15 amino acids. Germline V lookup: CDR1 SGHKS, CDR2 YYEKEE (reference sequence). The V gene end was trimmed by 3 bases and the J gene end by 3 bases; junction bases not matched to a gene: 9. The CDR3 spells CASSSPSGQVYEQYF. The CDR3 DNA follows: TGTGCCAGCAGCTCACCATCCGGACAGGTCTACGAGCAGTACTTC. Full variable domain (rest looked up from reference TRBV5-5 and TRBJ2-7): DAGVTQSPTHLIKTRGQQVTLRCSPISGHKSVSWYQQVLGQGPQFIFQYYEKEERGRGNFPDRFSARQFPNYSSELNVNALLLGDSALYLCASSSPSGQVYEQYFGPGTRLTVT.

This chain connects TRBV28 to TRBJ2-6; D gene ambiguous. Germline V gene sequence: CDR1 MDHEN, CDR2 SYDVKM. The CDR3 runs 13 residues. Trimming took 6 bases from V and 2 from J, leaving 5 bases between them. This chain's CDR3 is CASRPPGANVLTF. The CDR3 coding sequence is TGTGCCAGCAGGCCCCCTGGGGCCAACGTCCTGACTTTC.

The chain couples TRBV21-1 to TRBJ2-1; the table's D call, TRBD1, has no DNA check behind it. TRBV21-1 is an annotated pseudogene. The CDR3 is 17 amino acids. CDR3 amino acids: CASSSRVRAETYNEQFF. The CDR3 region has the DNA TGTGCCAGCAGCTCCCGGGTCAGGGCGGAAACGTACAATGAGCAGTTCTTC.

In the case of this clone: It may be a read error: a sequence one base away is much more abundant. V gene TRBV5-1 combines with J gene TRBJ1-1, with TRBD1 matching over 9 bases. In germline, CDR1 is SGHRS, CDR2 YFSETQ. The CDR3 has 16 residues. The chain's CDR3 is CASSLGQGVGNTETFF. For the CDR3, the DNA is TGCGCCAGCAGTTTGGGACAGGGAGTAGGAAACACTGAAACTTTCTTT. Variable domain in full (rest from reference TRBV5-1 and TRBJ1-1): KAGVTQTPRYLIKTRGQQVTLSCSPISGHRSVSWYQQTPGQGLQFLFEYFSETQRNKGNFPGRFSGRQFSNSRSEMNVSTLELGDSALYLCASSLGQGVGNTETFFGQGTRLTVV.

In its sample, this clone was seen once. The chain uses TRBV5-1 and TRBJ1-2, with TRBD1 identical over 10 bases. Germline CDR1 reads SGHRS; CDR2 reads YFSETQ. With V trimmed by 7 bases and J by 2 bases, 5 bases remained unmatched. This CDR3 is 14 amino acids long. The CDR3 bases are TGCGCCAGCGGACAGGGGGAGTGGAACTATGGCTACACCTTC. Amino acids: CASGQGEWNYGYTF. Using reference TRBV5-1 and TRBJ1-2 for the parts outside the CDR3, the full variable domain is KAGVTQTPRYLIKTRGQQVTLSCSPISGHRSVSWYQQTPGQGLQFLFEYFSETQRNKGNFPGRFSGRQFSNSRSEMNVSTLELGDSALYLCASGQGEWNYGYTFGSGTRLTVV.

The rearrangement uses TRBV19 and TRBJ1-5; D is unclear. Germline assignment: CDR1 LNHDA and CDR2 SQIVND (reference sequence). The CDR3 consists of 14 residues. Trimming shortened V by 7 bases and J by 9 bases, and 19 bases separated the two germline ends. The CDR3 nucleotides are TGTGCCAGTATCCCGGTGCCTGGTCGAGGGCCCCAGCATTTT. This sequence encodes CASIPVPGRGPQHF.

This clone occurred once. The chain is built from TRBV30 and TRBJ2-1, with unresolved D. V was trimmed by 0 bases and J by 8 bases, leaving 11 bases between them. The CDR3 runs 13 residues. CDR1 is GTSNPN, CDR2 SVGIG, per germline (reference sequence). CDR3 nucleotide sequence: TGTGCCTGGAGTGTAGGCTTGGGCGATGAGCAGTTCTTC. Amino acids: CAWSVGLGDEQFF. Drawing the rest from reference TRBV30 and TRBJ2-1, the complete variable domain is SQTIHQWPATLVQPVGSPLSLECTVEGTSNPNLYWYRQAAGRGLQLLFYSVGIGQISSEVPQNLSASRPQDRQFILSSKKLLLSDSGFYLCAWSVGLGDEQFFGPGTRLTVL.

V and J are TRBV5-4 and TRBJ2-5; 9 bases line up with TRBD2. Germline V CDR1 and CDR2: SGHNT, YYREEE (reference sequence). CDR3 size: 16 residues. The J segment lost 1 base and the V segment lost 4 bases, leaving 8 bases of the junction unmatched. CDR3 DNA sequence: TGTGCCAGCAGCCCCGGGGCGGGAGGGCCCCAAGAGACCCAGTACTTC. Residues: CASSPGAGGPQETQYF.

The CDR3 DNA is TGTGCCAGCTCACACCCCGGGACAGGGGACTCATTTGGGGGCTACACCTTC. It translates to CASSHPGTGDSFGGYTF. V is TRBV18 and J is TRBJ1-2; 10 nucleotides align to TRBD1. Germline V CDR1 and CDR2: KGHSH, LQKENI. CDR3 length equals 17 residues. Trimming took 4 bases from V and 8 from J; bases not matched to a gene: 16.

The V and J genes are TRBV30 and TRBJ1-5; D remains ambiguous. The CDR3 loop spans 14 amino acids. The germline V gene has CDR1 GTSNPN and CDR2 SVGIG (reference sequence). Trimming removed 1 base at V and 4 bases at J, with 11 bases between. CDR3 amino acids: CAWSGLSANQPQHF. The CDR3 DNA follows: TGTGCCTGGAGTGGGTTGTCAGCTAATCAGCCCCAGCATTTT.

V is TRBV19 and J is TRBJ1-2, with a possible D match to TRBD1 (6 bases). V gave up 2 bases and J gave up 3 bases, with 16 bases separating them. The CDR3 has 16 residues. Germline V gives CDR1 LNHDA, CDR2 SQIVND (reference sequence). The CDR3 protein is CASSIIFTGNDYGYTF. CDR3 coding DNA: TGTGCCAGTAGTATAATATTCACAGGGAACGACTATGGCTACACCTTC.

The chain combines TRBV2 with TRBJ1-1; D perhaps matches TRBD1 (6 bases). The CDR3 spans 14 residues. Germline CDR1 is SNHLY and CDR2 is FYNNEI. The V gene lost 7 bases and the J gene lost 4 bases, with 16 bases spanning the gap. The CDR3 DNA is TGTGCCAGCACCCGGGACTGGGGGCCCACTGAAGCTTTCTTT. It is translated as CASTRDWGPTEAFF. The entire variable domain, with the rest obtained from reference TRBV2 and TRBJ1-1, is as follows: EPEVTQTPSHQVTQMGQEVILRCVPISNHLYFYWYRQILGQKVEFLVSFYNNEISEKSEIFDDQFSVERPDGSNFTLKIRSTKLEDSAMYFCASTRDWGPTEAFFGQGTRLTVV.